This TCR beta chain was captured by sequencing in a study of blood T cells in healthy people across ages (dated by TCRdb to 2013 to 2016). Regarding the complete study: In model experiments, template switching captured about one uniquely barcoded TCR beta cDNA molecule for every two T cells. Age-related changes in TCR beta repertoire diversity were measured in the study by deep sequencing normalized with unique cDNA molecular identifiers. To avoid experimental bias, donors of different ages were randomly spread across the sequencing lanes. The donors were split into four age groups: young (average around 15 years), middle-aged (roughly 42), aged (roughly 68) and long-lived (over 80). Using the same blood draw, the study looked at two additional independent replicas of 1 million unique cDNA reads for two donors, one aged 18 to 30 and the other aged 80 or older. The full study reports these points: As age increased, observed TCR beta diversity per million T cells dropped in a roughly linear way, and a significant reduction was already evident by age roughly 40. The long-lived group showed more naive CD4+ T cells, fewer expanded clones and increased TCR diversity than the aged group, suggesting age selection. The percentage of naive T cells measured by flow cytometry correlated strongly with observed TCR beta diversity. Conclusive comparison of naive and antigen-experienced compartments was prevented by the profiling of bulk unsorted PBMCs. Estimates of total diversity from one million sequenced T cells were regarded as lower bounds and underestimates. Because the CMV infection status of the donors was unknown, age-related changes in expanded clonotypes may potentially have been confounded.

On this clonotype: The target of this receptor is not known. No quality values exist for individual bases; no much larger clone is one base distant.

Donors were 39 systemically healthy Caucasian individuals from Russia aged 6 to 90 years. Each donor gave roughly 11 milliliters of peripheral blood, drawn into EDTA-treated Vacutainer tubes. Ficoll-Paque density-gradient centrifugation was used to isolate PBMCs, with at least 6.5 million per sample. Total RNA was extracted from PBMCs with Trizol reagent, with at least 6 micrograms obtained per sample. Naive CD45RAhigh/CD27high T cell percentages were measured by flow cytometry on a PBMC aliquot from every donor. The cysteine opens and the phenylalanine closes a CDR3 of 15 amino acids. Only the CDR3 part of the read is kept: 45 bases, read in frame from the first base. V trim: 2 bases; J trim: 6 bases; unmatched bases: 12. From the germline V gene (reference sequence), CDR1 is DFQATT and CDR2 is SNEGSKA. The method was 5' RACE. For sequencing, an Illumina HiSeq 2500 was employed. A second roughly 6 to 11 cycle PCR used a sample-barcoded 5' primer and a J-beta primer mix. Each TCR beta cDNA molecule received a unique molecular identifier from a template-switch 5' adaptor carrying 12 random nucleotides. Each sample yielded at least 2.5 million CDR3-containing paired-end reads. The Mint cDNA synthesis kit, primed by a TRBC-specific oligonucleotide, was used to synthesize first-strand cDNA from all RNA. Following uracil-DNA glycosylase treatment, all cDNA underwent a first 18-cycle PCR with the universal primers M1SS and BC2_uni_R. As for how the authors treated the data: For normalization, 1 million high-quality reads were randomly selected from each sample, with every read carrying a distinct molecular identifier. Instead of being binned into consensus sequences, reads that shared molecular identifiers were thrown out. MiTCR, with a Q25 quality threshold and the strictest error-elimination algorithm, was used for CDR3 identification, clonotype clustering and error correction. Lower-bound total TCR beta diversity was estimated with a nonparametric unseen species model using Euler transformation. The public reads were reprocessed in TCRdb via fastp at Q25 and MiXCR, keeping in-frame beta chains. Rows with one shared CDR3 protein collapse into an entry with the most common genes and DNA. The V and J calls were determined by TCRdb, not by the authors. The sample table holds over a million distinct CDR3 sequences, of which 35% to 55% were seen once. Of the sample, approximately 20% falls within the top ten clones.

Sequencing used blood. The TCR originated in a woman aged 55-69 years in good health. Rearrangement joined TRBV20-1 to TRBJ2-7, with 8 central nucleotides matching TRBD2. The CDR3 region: CSARPGTRSAGEQYF. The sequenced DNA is TGCAGTGCTAGACCCGGGACTAGGTCTGCGGGCGAGCAGTACTTC.